The 28 T cell receptor beta chains below were found in one sample sequenced in a study of blood T cell repertoires in COVID-19. TCRdb keeps only in-frame clones here, not all; method: immunoSEQ multiplex PCR. The sample lists about 110,000 clones, 82% seen once, with 7.9% in the top ten. What was sequenced was peripheral blood. The source is a man in his 70s with acute or convalescent COVID-19.

The chain carries TRBV7-9 and TRBJ1-1; a weak D match, TRBD1 (6 bases). The CDR3 sequence is 15 residues long. In germline, CDR1 is SEHNR, CDR2 FQNEAQ (reference sequence). V was shortened by 7 bases and J by 4 bases, with 19 bases between the two germline ends. CDR3 coding DNA: TGTGCCAGCATCTCAGGGGCAGGGGAGTCCACTGAAGCTTTCTTT. The encoded protein is CASISGAGESTEAFF.

The V gene is TRBV11-3, the J gene TRBJ2-2; 7 positions agree with TRBD1. CDR1 and CDR2 (germline): SGHNT, YENEEA. The CDR3 length is 15 residues. V shed 2 bases, J shed 3 bases, and the junction held 3 bases outside the gene matches. CDR3 in DNA: TGTGCCAGCAGCTTAATCGACAGGGACACCGGGGAGCTGTTTTTT. This codes for CASSLIDRDTGELFF. The variable domain in full, completed from reference TRBV11-3 and TRBJ2-2, reads EAGVVQSPRYKIIEKKQPVAFWCNPISGHNTLYWYLQNLGQGPELLIRYENEEAVDDSQLPKDRFSAERLKGVDSTLKIQPAELGDSAVYLCASSLIDRDTGELFFGEGSRLTVL.

The chain is built from TRBV5-1 and TRBJ2-7, with D possibly matching TRBD2 (6 bases). The germline CDR1 and CDR2 sequences are SGHRS and YFSETQ. Trimming pared 4 bases from V and 3 bases from J, leaving 11 bases between. This CDR3 comprises 13 residues. The CDR3 region has the DNA TGCGCCAGCAGCCAGGACTACTACTACGAGCAGTACTTC. Encoded protein: CASSQDYYYEQYF.

This clone appeared a few times. V is TRBV2 and J is TRBJ2-1; a possible D gene is TRBD2 (7 bases). Trimming cost V 6 bases and J 9 bases, with 27 bases left between them. Germline V gene lookup returns CDR1 SNHLY and CDR2 FYNNEI. The CDR3 loop spans 17 amino acids. The CDR3 region has the DNA TGTGCCAGCAGCACTACTTACGGGAGAGGGGGGGGCAGTGAGCAGTTCTTC. It translates to CASSTTYGRGGGSEQFF.

The chain has TRBV4-1 and TRBJ1-2; TRBD1 aligns across 10 bases. The CDR3 has 14 amino acids. After removal of 3 bases from V and 2 bases from J, the junction contained 0 bases not matched to a gene. CDR1 MGHRA and CDR2 YSYEKL come from the germline V gene. The CDR3 loop is CASSQDRGNYGYTF. Written as DNA, the CDR3 is TGCGCCAGCAGCCAGGACAGGGGGAACTATGGCTACACCTTC.

The chain couples TRBV5-1 to TRBJ2-7; 9 nucleotides line up with TRBD1. Germline loops: CDR1 SGHRS, CDR2 YFSETQ. This CDR3 is built from 14 residues. The V segment lost 2 bases and the J segment 6 bases; nucleotides outside the gene matches: 6. The CDR3 DNA is TGCGCCAGCAGCTTTTGGACAGGGGAGCTCGAGCAGTACTTC. It specifies CASSFWTGELEQYF.

This clone was counted a single time. CDR3: CASSLGTGSVYGYTF. CDR3 sequence (DNA): TGCGCCAGCAGCTTGGGGACAGGGTCGGTCTATGGCTACACCTTC. The chain combines TRBV5-1 with TRBJ1-2, with 8 positions matching TRBD1. CDR1 is SGHRS and CDR2 is YFSETQ in the germline V gene. V lost 0 bases to trimming and J lost 4 bases; unmatched junction nucleotides: 5. The length of the CDR3 is 15 residues. Full variable domain (remainder filled in from reference TRBV5-1 and TRBJ1-2): KAGVTQTPRYLIKTRGQQVTLSCSPISGHRSVSWYQQTPGQGLQFLFEYFSETQRNKGNFPGRFSGRQFSNSRSEMNVSTLELGDSALYLCASSLGTGSVYGYTFGSGTRLTVV.

This clone was seen a single time. The chain has TRBV24-1 and TRBJ1-3; 7 nucleotides match TRBD1. Germline assignment: CDR1 KGHDR and CDR2 SFDVKD. This CDR3 has 16 amino acids. After removal of 5 bases from V and 2 bases from J, the junction contained 8 bases not matched to a gene. CDR3 nucleotide sequence: TGTGCCACCAGTGGCGTTGAACAGGGGACTGGAAACACCATATATTTT. Amino acids: CATSGVEQGTGNTIYF.

J is TRBJ1-5 and V is TRBV27, with D unclear. This CDR3 is 14 amino acids long. Germline V gene data show CDR1 as MNHEY and CDR2 as SMNVEV (reference sequence). V lost 6 bases, J lost 2 bases, and 11 bases lay in between. The CDR3 nucleotides are TGTGCCAGCAGCCGGAGAGCTGGCAATCAGCCCCAGCATTTT. Its protein product is CASSRRAGNQPQHF.

This rearrangement joins TRBV7-9 to TRBJ2-7; 10 nucleotides align to TRBD1. Per germline, CDR1 SEHNR and CDR2 FQNEAQ (reference sequence). V gave up 5 bases and J gave up 3 bases; unmatched junction bases: 10. The CDR3 runs to 16 residues. CDR3 region: CASSARPGQGIYEQYF. CDR3 bases: TGTGCCAGCAGCGCGAGGCCGGGACAGGGGATCTACGAGCAGTACTTC.

The chain employs TRBV5-4 and TRBJ2-3; 7 bases line up with TRBD1. J lost 2 bases, V lost 4 bases, and 4 bases had no gene match. CDR1 SGHNT and CDR2 YYREEE come from the germline V gene (reference sequence). This CDR3 is built from 14 residues. The CDR3 DNA sequence: TGTGCCAGCAGCCTCGACAGGGTCACAGATACGCAGTATTTT. This codes for CASSLDRVTDTQYF.

This chain uses TRBV30 with TRBJ1-5; 8 bases map to TRBD1. CDR3 length equals 13 residues. The ends lost 3 bases at V and 5 bases at J; junction bases unmatched: 3. The germline V gene encodes CDR1 GTSNPN and CDR2 SVGIG (reference sequence). CDR3 region: CAWRGQADQPQHF. The CDR3 DNA reads as TGTGCCTGGAGGGGACAGGCCGATCAGCCCCAGCATTTT.

This clone was seen more than once but under ten times. The chain joins TRBV6-2 or TRBV6-3 to TRBJ1-1; TRBD1 matches at 9 bases. The ends lost 5 bases at V and 1 base at J; junction bases unmatched: 2. Germline CDR1 MNHEY, CDR2 SVGEGT. The CDR3 has 14 residues. DNA of the CDR3: TGTGCCAGCAGTCGACAGGGGGGGAACACTGAAGCTTTCTTT. This codes for CASSRQGGNTEAFF.

J is TRBJ2-7 and V is TRBV5-1; TRBD2 matches 8 bases. V shed 0 bases, J shed 6 bases, and the junction held 5 bases outside the gene matches. CDR1 and CDR2 (germline): SGHRS, YFSETQ. CDR3 length equals 14 residues. In DNA, the CDR3 is TGCGCCAGCAGCTTGGCCGCGGGAGGAGGCGAGCAGTACTTC. This encodes CASSLAAGGGEQYF.

The chain links TRBV19 to TRBJ2-3; possible D gene TRBD1, 5 bases. The V end lost 8 bases, the J end lost 2 bases, and 14 bases lay between the germline ends. In germline, CDR1 is LNHDA, CDR2 SQIVND (reference sequence). CDR3 length equals 14 residues. For the CDR3, the DNA is TGTGCCAGTCGTCCTACAGGTACCACAGATACGCAGTATTTT. Its translation is CASRPTGTTDTQYF.

Worth noting for this clone: This same CDR3 is encoded by further DNA sequences in the sample. J is TRBJ2-5 and V is TRBV5-1, with a possible D match to TRBD1 (5 bases). Germline CDR1 reads SGHRS; CDR2 reads YFSETQ. The CDR3 is 13 residues long. V lost 4 bases and J lost 5, with 12 bases in between. The CDR3 DNA follows: TGCGCCAGCAGCCCCCAGGGTACCGAGACCCAGTACTTC. Encoded protein: CASSPQGTETQYF.

A remark on this clone: Other DNA sequences of this sample code for an identical CDR3. This sequence joins TRBV6-5 and TRBJ1-1; 8 bases are shared with TRBD1. CDR3 length: 14 residues. The V gene end was trimmed by 8 bases and the J gene end by 2 bases; junction bases not matched to a gene: 7. Germline assignment: CDR1 MNHEY and CDR2 SVGAGI. The CDR3 coding sequence is TGTGCCAGCCGGAAAGGACAGGGTAACACTGAAGCTTTCTTT. It translates to CASRKGQGNTEAFF.

V usage is TRBV7-9 and J usage is TRBJ1-5, with TRBD1 as a possible D gene (5 bases). V was clipped by 1 base and J by 6 bases, with 13 bases between them. Germline CDR1 is SEHNR and CDR2 is FQNEAQ (reference sequence). The CDR3 totals 15 residues. The CDR3 reads CASSLDAAGGQPQHF. The CDR3 nucleotides are TGTGCCAGCAGCTTAGACGCCGCGGGGGGTCAGCCCCAGCATTTT.

This clone was counted a few times. The same CDR3 also results from other DNA sequences found in this sample. This chain connects TRBV18 to TRBJ2-1; 14 bases agree with TRBD2. From germline, CDR1 is KGHSH and CDR2 LQKENI. V lost 2 bases, J lost 4 bases, and 7 bases stayed unmatched. This CDR3 comprises 18 residues. The CDR3 nucleotides are TGTGCCAGCTCACCAACAGGACTAGCGGGAGGCTCTTACAATGAGCAGTTCTTC. This gives the protein CASSPTGLAGGSYNEQFF.

V gene TRBV20-1 combines with J gene TRBJ1-2; D is unresolved. Between the trimmed V and J ends, which lost 7 bases and 9 bases, there was a span of 6 bases. The CDR3 contains 8 residues. CDR1 DFQATT and CDR2 SNEGSKA come from the germline V gene (reference sequence). This CDR3 reads CSDYRYTF. Here the CDR3 DNA reads TGCAGTGATTATCGCTACACCTTC.

The table lists this clone with a few counts. The chain employs TRBV11-2 and TRBJ1-2; 7 nucleotides align to TRBD1. The CDR3 extends over 14 amino acids. CDR1 is SGHAT and CDR2 is FQNNGV in the germline V gene. V shed 5 bases, J shed 10 bases, and the junction held 13 bases outside the gene matches. The CDR3 sequence: CASSHAGTASLYTF. The CDR3 DNA is TGTGCCAGCAGCCACGCCGGGACAGCATCTCTCTACACCTTC.

This chain connects TRBV10-3 to TRBJ2-1, with TRBD2 identical over 12 bases. The CDR3 spans 16 residues. CDR1 is ENHRY and CDR2 is SYGVKD in the germline V gene. V lost 3 bases to trimming and J lost 6 bases; unmatched junction nucleotides: 6. The chain's CDR3 is CAISDPSGRAVNEQFF. CDR3 nucleotides: TGTGCCATCAGTGATCCTAGCGGGAGGGCAGTCAATGAGCAGTTCTTC.

The genes are TRBV3-1 (or the pseudogene TRBV3-2) and TRBJ1-2; 8 bases match TRBD1. J gave up 11 bases and V 1 base, and 12 bases lay outside the gene matches. CDR3 size: 15 residues. CDR1 is LGHDT and CDR2 is YNNKEL in the germline V gene (reference sequence). The CDR3 region is CASSQGSTGAVGYTF. The CDR3 DNA follows: TGTGCCAGCAGCCAAGGCTCGACAGGGGCCGTGGGGTACACCTTC.

The genes are TRBV5-1 and TRBJ1-1; 8 bases line up with TRBD1. The trim removed 2 bases at V and 5 bases at J, leaving 17 bases unmatched. This CDR3 comprises 18 residues. From germline, CDR1 is SGHRS and CDR2 YFSETQ. The CDR3 region is CASSFDGQGHSGKTEAFF. The CDR3 nucleotides are TGCGCCAGCAGCTTCGATGGACAGGGACATTCTGGAAAGACTGAAGCTTTCTTT.

The chain's CDR3 is CASSREGVGDTQYF. The CDR3 DNA sequence: TGTGCCAGCAGCCGAGAAGGAGTTGGAGATACGCAGTATTTT. This rearrangement joins TRBV7-9 to TRBJ2-3; D ambiguous. With 5 bases removed from V and 5 bases from J, the gap between germline ends came to 14 bases. CDR3 size: 14 residues. Germline loops: CDR1 SEHNR, CDR2 FQNEAQ (reference sequence).

V and J are TRBV2 and TRBJ2-5; TRBD2 aligns across 7 bases. Germline values: CDR1 SNHLY, CDR2 FYNNEI. Unmatched junction bases numbered 8, after V lost 8 bases and J lost 2 bases. The CDR3 is made up of 14 amino acids. Written as DNA, the CDR3 is TGTGCCAGCGGTCTTAGCGGGTTTCAAGAGACCCAGTACTTC. Encoded protein: CASGLSGFQETQYF.

DNA for the CDR3: TGTGCCAGTAGTATCCCCAGGCCGGGGGGGAACCACTATGGCTACACCTTC. Encoded protein: CASSIPRPGGNHYGYTF. This chain uses TRBV19 with TRBJ1-2; a weak D match, TRBD1 (5 bases). The germline V gene encodes CDR1 LNHDA and CDR2 SQIVND (reference sequence). Trimming took 3 bases from V and 3 from J, leaving 20 bases between them. The CDR3 sequence is 17 residues long.

This chain links TRBV5-1 with TRBJ1-5; 10 nucleotides align to TRBD1. The V gene's germline CDR1 is SGHRS and CDR2 YFSETQ. The CDR3 is 15 residues long. The junction had 8 bases not matched to a gene; V was cut back by 4 bases and J by 7 bases. The CDR3 sequence is CASSRTGTGDQPQHF. CDR3 sequence (DNA): TGCGCCAGCAGCCGTACCGGGACAGGGGACCAGCCCCAGCATTTT.